Here is one TCR beta chain with its context. The antigen is unknown. The data are from a study of chemoradiotherapy in HPV16-positive cancers. Background on the study: Candidate HPV-specific clones and shared TCR motifs came from two HPV16-positive patients.

Clones were read by immunoSEQ multiplex PCR, and TCRdb kept only the in-frame ones, dropping some. In the table there are approximately 50,000 clones, about 88% of which are singletons. Trimming removed 8 bases from V and 0 bases from J; junction bases left unmatched: 3. Germline lookup yields CDR1 MNHEY and CDR2 SVGAGI. This CDR3 is 14 amino acids long. Findings and limits, study-wide: Non-HPV-specific T cells did not expand in tumors during treatment, whereas candidate HPV-specific clones and E7-related motifs did. Only a couple of HPV16-positive patients supplied the functional HPV-specificity definition.

Over chemoradiotherapy, repertoires were sampled more than once. The chain links TRBV6-5 to TRBJ2-2; 7 positions agree with TRBD1. The input for sequencing was blood, taken from a patient who underwent chemoradiotherapy. This sequence originates from a human donor with HPV-associated anogenital cancer. CDR3 amino acids: CASGGQSNTGELFF. CDR3 bases: TGTGCCAGCGGGGGACAGTCGAACACCGGGGAGCTGTTTTTT.